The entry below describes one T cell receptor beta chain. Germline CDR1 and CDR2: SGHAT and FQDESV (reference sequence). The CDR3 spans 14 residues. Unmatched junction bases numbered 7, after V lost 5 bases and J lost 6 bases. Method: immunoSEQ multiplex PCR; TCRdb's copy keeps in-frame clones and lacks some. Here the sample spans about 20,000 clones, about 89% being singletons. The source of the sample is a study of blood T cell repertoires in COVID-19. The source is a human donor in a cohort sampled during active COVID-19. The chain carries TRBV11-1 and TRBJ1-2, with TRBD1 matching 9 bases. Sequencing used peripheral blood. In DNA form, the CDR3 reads TGTGCCAGCAGCAAGGGGGACAGGGAGGATGGCTACACCTTC. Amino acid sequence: CASSKGDREDGYTF.